This TCR beta chain was recovered during a study of cytomegalovirus exposure and HLA in healthy donors (dated by TCRdb to 2017 to 2019). Turning to the overall study: According to an earlier analysis of 587 of the donors, about 190 million T cells yielded some 110 million unique TCR beta sequences and less than 300 Gb of sequence data. HLA typing covered class I and class II loci at four-digit resolution. Every discovery cohort repertoire had been produced on one sequencing platform. The study aimed to test whether cataloging public T cell receptors could reveal signatures of past pathogen exposure. A later genetic analysis took genome-wide SNP genotypes for about 55% of the 666 donors and used that subset as a discovery cohort. Using immunosequencing, the study profiled T cell repertoires from roughly 650 subjects and related those repertoires to cytomegalovirus serostatus. Among a few hundred genotyped donors of the cohort, an average of around 240,000 unique TCR beta nucleotide sequences were sequenced per donor, roughly a sixth of them non-productive. In the later analysis, no new phenotypic data were used to find candidate immune exposures; instead, reliance was placed on TCR beta sequences and their occurrence across donors. To predict cytomegalovirus infection status, the study brought together high-throughput TCR immunosequencing, statistical association of individual TCRs with disease status, and machine learning. Donor age, sex, ethnicity and CMV serostatus were compiled alongside the repertoire data. To study patterns of TCR occurrence, a later analysis re-analyzed previously published TCR beta repertoires from 500 to 850 donors and added high-resolution HLA genotyping. Of the 350 to 450 genotyped donors, over 70% fell in the genetic ancestry cluster associated with self-reported Caucasian donors. Besides the first cohort of some 670 subjects, a separate validation cohort made up of over a hundred different subjects was used. Approximately 300 gigabases of sequencing data and around 80 million unique TCR sequences made up an early release that covered 640 HLA-typed donors. To decide whether each TCR beta V gene segment behaved as functional or pseudogenic, an earlier analysis of fewer than 750 of the donors relied on high-throughput TCR beta sequencing. About five DR-DQ haplotypes were handled as single units for association and clustering because linkage in the cohort was strong. Typing coverage varied by locus: roughly 629-640 donors for A, B, C, DRB1 and DQB1; 522 for DQA1; over 600 for DPA1; roughly 450 for DPB1. General conclusions and limits of the study: Most CMV-associated TCR beta chains appeared to be HLA-restricted in a later analysis, and the HLA associations seemed to be driven largely by CMV exposure. A further reported finding was that TCR beta sequences accurately predicted the HLA-A and HLA-B alleles for most subjects in the first cohort. Because counts were too low, seventeen rarely observed V segments, including chromosome 9 orphons, were left out of the earlier analysis of 500 to 650 of the donors. This cohort had only TCR beta chains sequenced, and the lack of alpha or paired-chain data limited which features could be detected. The authors suggested that the approach could potentially be generalized to other disease states and immunological phenotypes. Several of the top co-occurrence clusters appeared to be linked to parvovirus B19, influenza, CMV and Epstein-Barr virus, according to a later analysis. In an earlier analysis of approximately 590 of the donors, most TCR beta V segments were observed in productive rearrangements about 90% or about 30% of the time, broadly matching IMGT annotations. Because some donors lacked HLA typing at each locus, the association tests relied only on the typed subset. The sequencing pipeline was judged likely to have produced a cluster of highly shared sequence variants as a technical artifact. The study gave a list of 150 to 200 TCR beta chains associated with cytomegalovirus. In a later analysis, TCR association rates were found to vary across HLA loci, with the most associated TCRs seen for DRB1 alleles and the fewest for HLA-C alleles. A later genetic analysis reported fewer N-insertions in productive TCRs among donors in an Asian-associated ancestry cluster than the 666-donor mean. Cytomegalovirus status was reported to be diagnosed by the classifier with high specificity and sensitivity in both the original and validation cohorts. The presence/absence analyses assumed that sequencing depth was roughly uniform across donors, and that assumption may not be true. In vitro tests confirmed that a few of the cytomegalovirus-associated TCR beta chains recognize cytomegalovirus antigens. Linkage disequilibrium might explain the correlated functional status among segregating V segments, but an unknown experimental factor could not be ruled out. Assigning TCR associations to individual alleles was difficult when HLA alleles, especially DR and DQ, strongly co-occurred. Across donors, most TCR sequences were observed very rarely, whereas some public TCRs were present in many individuals. CMV serostatus was the only immune exposure information available for the cohort. A later analysis found that HLA-associated TCR beta chains were more clonally expanded and had lower generation probabilities than equally common non-associated chains. An association between a missense DCLRE1C variant and V-gene and J-gene trimming of TCR beta chains was found in a later genetic analysis and replicated in an independent cohort. A later analysis associated about 17,000 TCR beta sequences with specific HLA alleles at a false discovery rate of 0.05. Some IMGT-functional V segments, including TRBV6-2 and TRBV6-3, could not be told apart with the 87-base-pair reads, so those segments were excluded.

Library method: the immunoSEQ multiplex PCR assay. A mixture of 60 forward primers for TCR Vbeta segments and 13 reverse primers for TCR Jbeta segments was used in the multiplex PCR. Amplification of the CDR3 region of rearranged TCR beta genes was performed with a multiplex PCR assay on genomic DNA. The amplified TCR beta libraries were sequenced on the Illumina HiSeq System as 87-base-pair reads. On the authors' methods: Across the 500 to 850 repertoires, a later analysis counted some 80 million unique TCR beta chains, approximately 12 million of which were shared by at least two donors. Raw reads were error-corrected and collapsed into unique sequences with a nearest-neighbor algorithm that merged closely related sequences to remove PCR and sequencing errors. CDR3 sequences were aligned to IMGT reference sequences to assign V, D and J gene segments. Each retained sequence needed at least a six-nucleotide match to both a V gene segment and a J gene segment. Rearrangements were classified as productive when the CDR3 lacked stop codons and remained in frame with V and J, and all other rearrangements were classified as non-productive. Following IMGT convention, CDR3 was defined as the stretch from the second conserved V-encoded cysteine to the conserved J-encoded phenylalanine. The earlier analysis of approximately 590 of the donors excluded any sequence lacking an unambiguous match to a single V gene segment. In an earlier analysis of some 590 of the donors, V segments were called functional above 56.7% productive rearrangements and were called segregating when the between-donor standard deviation exceeded 5%. A statistical classification framework was developed to diagnose cytomegalovirus status using the catalog of TCR beta chain sequences. In a later analysis, V and J genes were assigned by comparing TCR nucleotide sequences against IMGT/GENE-DB human TR gene sequences. In a later analysis, CDR3 sequences and most-parsimonious VDJ recombination scenarios were assigned using the TCRdist pipeline. A later analysis defined each TCR beta chain by its CDR3 amino acid sequence plus V-gene family, and excluded reads lacking a unique V-gene family. In a later analysis, fewer than 600 highly shared, low-generation-probability nucleotide sequences were removed to address suspected cross-contamination and a sequencing artifact. In a later analysis, a clonal expansion index for each public chain was calculated from normalized within-repertoire ranks of inferred template counts. In a later analysis, generation probabilities were computed using a VDJ recombination model fitted to out-of-frame rearrangements, and the results were checked against IGoR. Hypergeometric tests were used in a later analysis to score TCR-TCR, TCR-HLA and TCR-CMV co-occurrence, with a repertoire-size bias correction applied to the TCR pairs. To estimate false discovery rates, a later analysis permuted the HLA or CMV assignments 20 times. In a later analysis, co-occurring TCRs were grouped using DBSCAN, with TCRdist sequence similarity added in when clustering inside HLA-allele-positive subsets. For co-occurrence clustering, repertoires with fewer than 30,000 or more than 120,000 public chains were excluded, along with roughly five repertoires with anomalous nucleotide sharing. What TCRdb holds here is the immuneACCESS table cut down to in-frame rearrangements. Part of the clones is not present; checked against another copy, under half of the missing clones reflect an unresolved V gene, and the others are unexplained. V, J and clone size derive from that table, while D and trimming were established from the DNA sequence. In all, the sample holds 150,000 to 250,000 clones, and less than 80% of those were seen once. 3.5% to 5% of the sample lies in the top ten.

The cohort comprised some 680 healthy bone marrow donors. Cohort members were all nominally healthy when sampled, although unrecorded immune exposures were likely present. The donor was CMV seropositive and was included in the group of 270 or so seropositive cohort members. Each donor provided a peripheral blood sample, and peripheral blood mononuclear cells were used for TCR beta sequencing. Genomic DNA extraction from the blood cell samples was performed with the Qiagen DNeasy Blood Extraction Kit. For this clone: Its antigen has not been determined. No much larger clonotype is one base removed from it; base qualities were not supplied.

Its CDR3 holds 14 amino acids, cysteine through phenylalanine. Only the CDR3 DNA is retained, 42 bases long and in frame from the first base. The germline V gene (reference sequence) gives CDR1 as MNHEY and CDR2 as SMNVEV. Unmatched junction bases come to 5, with V trimmed by 6 bases and J by 3 bases. The source material was PBMCs. This sequence originates from a woman aged 25-40 years in good health and CMV-seropositive. The V and J genes are TRBV27 and TRBJ2-3; TRBD2 agrees with 8 junctional bases. The nucleotides are TGTGCCAGCAGCGACGCGGGAGGAACAGATACGCAGTATTTT. It translates as CASSDAGGTDTQYF.